This T cell receptor (beta chain) was documented in a study of T cells in pancreatic ductal adenocarcinoma. General study points: Blood clonality (around 0.066) did not differ significantly from tumor (about 0.11). The resected pancreatic cancer cohort was biased toward the minority with early-stage disease. Blood had more productive templates and about 7.9-fold more unique clonotypes than tumor. Enrichment of CD45RO+ effector over naive T cells in tumors may bias clonality.

Surgery without prior neoadjuvant therapy was the treatment of the selected pancreatic ductal adenocarcinoma patients. A word on this clone: Its target is not known.

Only in-frame clones appear in the TCRdb table, and some are missing; sequencing was by immunoSEQ multiplex PCR. The table shows under 30,000 clones, with more than 90% occurring only once. J was trimmed by 4 bases and V by 6 bases; bases with no gene match: 6. CDR1 and CDR2 (germline): SNHLY, FYNNEI. CDR3 length: 16 residues. The material sequenced was PBMCs. V is TRBV2 and J is TRBJ2-3; 14 bases are shared with TRBD2. The TCR comes from a human donor with pancreatic ductal adenocarcinoma. CDR3 residues: CASRSGLAGGPDTQYF. The CDR3 DNA follows: TGTGCCAGCAGATCTGGACTAGCGGGAGGCCCAGATACGCAGTATTTT.